Listed below are T cell receptor beta chains from one sample, sequenced in a study of T cell changes during pregnancy in multiple sclerosis. Profiling relied on immunoSEQ multiplex PCR, and the TCRdb table lists in-frame clones only, not all of them. The sample has about 120,000 clones, roughly nine tenths seen once; the top ten hold 1.5%. Specimen: peripheral blood, collected in the third trimester of pregnancy. The receptor source for this set is a female donor with multiple sclerosis, enrolled in a pregnancy study. Both conserved end residues are part of each CDR3. A D gene is named only where the DNA matches it firmly. Not all rows give a size; the values are once, few, many and, for expanded clones, a class.

v_call: TRBV6-4; j_call: TRBJ1-6; clone_size: -; d_call: -; cdr3_aa: CASSESTGLRSPLHF; cdr3_nt: TGTGCCAGCAGTGAGAGTACAGGGTTAAGATCACCCCTCCACTTT
v_call: TRBV19; j_call: TRBJ1-1; clone_size: -; d_call: -; cdr3_aa: CASRPRGNTEAFF; cdr3_nt: TGTGCCAGTAGGCCGCGGGGGAACACTGAAGCTTTCTTT
v_call: TRBV19; j_call: TRBJ2-3; clone_size: -; d_call: TRBD1; cdr3_aa: CATSRDRVDTQYF; cdr3_nt: TGTGCCACCTCCCGGGACAGGGTAGATACGCAGTATTTT
v_call: TRBV7-9; j_call: TRBJ2-3; clone_size: -; d_call: -; cdr3_aa: CASSFGWGRDTQYF; cdr3_nt: TGTGCCAGCAGCTTCGGGTGGGGCAGAGATACGCAGTATTTT
v_call: TRBV27; j_call: TRBJ2-2; clone_size: -; d_call: TRBD2; cdr3_aa: CASSLTGFGAGLGELFF; cdr3_nt: TGTGCCAGCAGTTTAACCGGGTTTGGAGCGGGGCTGGGGGAGCTGTTTTTT
v_call: TRBV19; j_call: TRBJ1-2; clone_size: few; d_call: -; cdr3_aa: CASSTGVPGYTF; cdr3_nt: TGTGCCAGTAGTACAGGGGTACCTGGCTACACCTTC
v_call: TRBV5-6; j_call: TRBJ2-2; clone_size: -; d_call: TRBD1; cdr3_aa: CASSTDGTATTGELFF; cdr3_nt: TGTGCCAGCAGCACTGATGGGACAGCAACAACCGGGGAGCTGTTTTTT
v_call: TRBV9; j_call: TRBJ2-3; clone_size: -; d_call: TRBD2; cdr3_aa: CASTTSGGNTQYF; cdr3_nt: TGTGCCAGCACCACTAGCGGGGGGAATACGCAGTATTTT
v_call: TRBV29-1; j_call: TRBJ2-1; clone_size: -; d_call: TRBD2; cdr3_aa: CSVAPGLAGGPHNEQFF; cdr3_nt: TGCAGCGTTGCCCCGGGACTAGCGGGAGGGCCACACAATGAGCAGTTCTTC
v_call: TRBV5-6; j_call: TRBJ2-4; clone_size: -; d_call: -; cdr3_aa: CASSLAANIQYF; cdr3_nt: TGTGCCAGCAGCTTGGCCGCGAACATTCAGTACTTC
v_call: TRBV7-9; j_call: TRBJ2-3; clone_size: -; d_call: TRBD2; cdr3_aa: CAISGTSGSTSTDTQYF; cdr3_nt: TGTGCCATCTCCGGGACTAGCGGGTCAACTAGCACAGATACGCAGTATTTT
v_call: TRBV5-6; j_call: TRBJ2-1; clone_size: -; d_call: -; cdr3_aa: CASSPPIGNEQFF; cdr3_nt: TGTGCCAGCAGCCCCCCGATCGGCAATGAGCAGTTCTTC
v_call: TRBV11-3; j_call: TRBJ2-1; clone_size: -; d_call: TRBD1; cdr3_aa: CASSLGNRGIEVPTREQFF; cdr3_nt: TGTGCCAGCAGCTTAGGGAACAGGGGCATTGAAGTCCCCACAAGGGAGCAGTTCTTC
v_call: TRBV5-1; j_call: TRBJ1-2; clone_size: -; d_call: TRBD1; cdr3_aa: CASSLRQGSSNYGYIF; cdr3_nt: TGCGCCAGCAGTTTACGACAGGGCTCCTCTAACTATGGCTACATCTTC
v_call: TRBV28; j_call: TRBJ1-4; clone_size: -; d_call: -; cdr3_aa: CASSWGGGDEKLFF; cdr3_nt: TGTGCCAGCAGTTGGGGGGGAGGGGATGAAAAACTGTTTTTT
v_call: TRBV30; j_call: TRBJ2-1; clone_size: -; d_call: -; cdr3_aa: CAWSGDSTPHTGIF; cdr3_nt: TGTGCCTGGAGTGGGGACTCAACGCCTCACACCGGGATCTTC
v_call: TRBV4-1; j_call: TRBJ2-7; clone_size: -; d_call: -; cdr3_aa: CASSQDSEGVGYEQYF; cdr3_nt: TGCGCCAGCAGCCAAGATTCGGAAGGGGTAGGGTACGAGCAGTACTTC
v_call: TRBV28; j_call: TRBJ2-7; clone_size: -; d_call: -; cdr3_aa: CASSLKGREQYF; cdr3_nt: TGTGCCAGCAGTTTGAAAGGGAGAGAGCAGTACTTC
v_call: TRBV6-5; j_call: TRBJ1-4; clone_size: -; d_call: -; cdr3_aa: CASSRTVLNEKLFF; cdr3_nt: TGTGCCAGCAGCCGGACAGTTCTAAATGAAAAACTGTTTTTT
v_call: TRBV11-1; j_call: TRBJ2-2; clone_size: -; d_call: -; cdr3_aa: CASSSLNTGELFF; cdr3_nt: TGTGCCAGCAGCTCCTTGAACACCGGGGAGCTGTTTTTT
v_call: TRBV2; j_call: TRBJ1-4; clone_size: -; d_call: -; cdr3_aa: CASSGGPTNEKLFF; cdr3_nt: TGTGCCAGCAGCGGGGGGCCGACTAATGAAAAACTGTTTTTT
v_call: TRBV15; j_call: TRBJ1-6; clone_size: -; d_call: TRBD1; cdr3_aa: CATSIKTGGSSPLHF; cdr3_nt: TGTGCCACCAGCATCAAGACAGGGGGCAGTTCACCCCTCCACTTT
v_call: TRBV29-1; j_call: TRBJ2-1; clone_size: -; d_call: -; cdr3_aa: CSAGRGGSADEQFF; cdr3_nt: TGCAGCGCTGGAAGGGGGGGGAGTGCGGATGAGCAGTTCTTC
v_call: TRBV19; j_call: TRBJ1-2; clone_size: few; d_call: -; cdr3_aa: CASSISNYGYTF; cdr3_nt: TGTGCCAGTAGTATCTCTAACTATGGCTACACCTTC
v_call: TRBV7-7; j_call: TRBJ2-5; clone_size: -; d_call: TRBD1; cdr3_aa: CASSLEDRGMETQYF; cdr3_nt: TGTGCCAGCAGCTTAGAAGACAGGGGTATGGAGACCCAGTACTTC
v_call: TRBV7-2; j_call: TRBJ2-1; clone_size: -; d_call: TRBD2; cdr3_aa: CASSLATGSGGSQFF; cdr3_nt: TGTGCCAGCAGCTTAGCCACTGGTAGCGGGGGGTCTCAGTTCTTC
v_call: TRBV7-2; j_call: TRBJ2-3; clone_size: -; d_call: TRBD1; cdr3_aa: CASSSVGDRGVEYF; cdr3_nt: TGTGCCAGCAGCTCCGTGGGGGACAGGGGAGTAGAGTATTTT
v_call: TRBV19; j_call: TRBJ1-2; clone_size: -; d_call: TRBD1; cdr3_aa: CASSPLGQGKGYTF; cdr3_nt: TGTGCCAGTAGTCCCCTGGGACAGGGGAAAGGCTACACCTTC
v_call: TRBV21-1; j_call: TRBJ2-3; clone_size: -; d_call: -; cdr3_aa: CASSKGLLDREDTDTQYF; cdr3_nt: TGTGCCAGCAGCAAAGGGCTCTTGGACAGGGAGGACACAGATACGCAGTATTTT
v_call: TRBV7-9; j_call: TRBJ1-4; clone_size: -; d_call: -; cdr3_aa: CASSLRPDGNEKLFF; cdr3_nt: TGTGCCAGCAGCTTACGACCCGACGGGAATGAAAAACTGTTTTTT
v_call: TRBV12-5; j_call: TRBJ1-3; clone_size: -; d_call: TRBD1; cdr3_aa: CASGLEVWTGQTFSGNTIYF; cdr3_nt: TGTGCTAGTGGTTTGGAAGTATGGACAGGGCAAACCTTCTCTGGAAACACCATATATTTT
v_call: TRBV2; j_call: TRBJ2-1; clone_size: -; d_call: -; cdr3_aa: CATALLDEQFF; cdr3_nt: TGTGCCACCGCGCTGCTCGATGAGCAGTTCTTC
v_call: TRBV9; j_call: TRBJ1-1; clone_size: -; d_call: -; cdr3_aa: CASSSGGGSGTEAFF; cdr3_nt: TGTGCCAGCAGCTCGGGGGGGGGATCAGGCACTGAAGCTTTCTTT
v_call: TRBV5-1; j_call: TRBJ1-1; clone_size: -; d_call: -; cdr3_aa: CASSLVGGNTEAFF; cdr3_nt: TGCGCCAGCAGCTTGGTGGGGGGAAACACTGAAGCTTTCTTT
v_call: TRBV9; j_call: TRBJ1-5; clone_size: -; d_call: -; cdr3_aa: CATYQPQHF; cdr3_nt: TGTGCCACTTATCAGCCCCAGCATTTT
v_call: TRBV6-1; j_call: TRBJ1-1; clone_size: -; d_call: TRBD1; cdr3_aa: CASSEDRAVTEAFF; cdr3_nt: TGTGCCAGCAGTGAGGACAGGGCGGTCACTGAAGCTTTCTTT
v_call: TRBV11-2; j_call: TRBJ2-3; clone_size: -; d_call: -; cdr3_aa: CASSSPGVDTQYF; cdr3_nt: TGTGCCAGCAGCTCCCCAGGTGTCGATACGCAGTATTTT
v_call: TRBV5-1; j_call: TRBJ1-2; clone_size: -; d_call: TRBD1; cdr3_aa: CASSTDRGRYGYTF; cdr3_nt: TGCGCCAGCAGCACGGACAGGGGGCGTTATGGCTACACCTTC
v_call: TRBV15; j_call: TRBJ1-5; clone_size: -; d_call: -; cdr3_aa: CATSRAGQPNQPQHF; cdr3_nt: TGTGCCACCAGCAGAGCTGGACAGCCCAATCAGCCCCAGCATTTT
v_call: TRBV2; j_call: TRBJ2-1; clone_size: -; d_call: TRBD2; cdr3_aa: CASRAQSGSYNEQFF; cdr3_nt: TGTGCCAGCAGGGCGCAGAGCGGGAGCTACAATGAGCAGTTCTTC
v_call: TRBV27; j_call: TRBJ2-1; clone_size: once; d_call: TRBD1; cdr3_aa: CASRPWTGGYNEQFF; cdr3_nt: TGTGCCAGCAGGCCCTGGACAGGGGGGTACAATGAGCAGTTCTTC
v_call: TRBV6-5; j_call: TRBJ1-1; clone_size: once; d_call: -; cdr3_aa: CASSFGDTEAFF; cdr3_nt: TGTGCCAGCAGTTTCGGGGACACTGAAGCTTTCTTT
v_call: TRBV5-8; j_call: TRBJ1-1; clone_size: -; d_call: -; cdr3_aa: CASSPFRERWANTEAFF; cdr3_nt: TGTGCCAGCAGCCCGTTTAGGGAGAGGTGGGCGAACACTGAAGCTTTCTTT
v_call: TRBV28; j_call: TRBJ2-3; clone_size: -; d_call: TRBD2; cdr3_aa: CASLREGTQYF; cdr3_nt: TGTGCCAGTTTACGGGAGGGTACGCAGTATTTT
v_call: TRBV7-9; j_call: TRBJ1-4; clone_size: -; d_call: -; cdr3_aa: CASSLTENSEKLFF; cdr3_nt: TGTGCCAGCAGCTTAACAGAAAACTCCGAAAAACTGTTTTTT
v_call: TRBV13; j_call: TRBJ1-1; clone_size: -; d_call: -; cdr3_aa: CASSLGLGIGDTEAFF; cdr3_nt: TGTGCCAGCAGCTTAGGCCTAGGGATAGGGGACACTGAAGCTTTCTTT
v_call: TRBV6-1; j_call: TRBJ2-7; clone_size: -; d_call: TRBD1; cdr3_aa: CASSEAGDSSYEQYF; cdr3_nt: TGTGCCAGCAGTGAAGCGGGGGACAGCTCCTACGAGCAGTACTTC
v_call: TRBV6-5; j_call: TRBJ2-2; clone_size: once; d_call: TRBD1; cdr3_aa: CASSPKTGVTGELFF; cdr3_nt: TGTGCCAGCAGTCCTAAAACAGGGGTCACCGGGGAGCTGTTTTTT
v_call: TRBV19; j_call: TRBJ1-5; clone_size: -; d_call: TRBD1; cdr3_aa: CASSPPRGTGGDQPQHF; cdr3_nt: TGTGCCAGTAGTCCACCCCGAGGGACAGGGGGCGATCAGCCCCAGCATTTT
v_call: TRBV14; j_call: TRBJ1-2; clone_size: once; d_call: TRBD1; cdr3_aa: CASSQADRGPRYGYTF; cdr3_nt: TGTGCCAGCAGCCAAGCGGACAGGGGGCCCCGGTATGGCTACACCTTC
v_call: TRBV29-1; j_call: TRBJ1-2; clone_size: -; d_call: -; cdr3_aa: CSVDPDSSYGYTF; cdr3_nt: TGCAGCGTTGATCCGGACAGTAGCTATGGCTACACCTTC
v_call: TRBV5-1; j_call: TRBJ1-2; clone_size: -; d_call: TRBD1; cdr3_aa: CASSPKTGANYGYTF; cdr3_nt: TGCGCCAGCAGCCCGAAGACAGGGGCTAACTATGGCTACACCTTC
v_call: TRBV5-1; j_call: TRBJ1-1; clone_size: -; d_call: TRBD1; cdr3_aa: CASSLDSGGRGTEAFF; cdr3_nt: TGCGCCAGCAGCTTGGATTCAGGGGGACGAGGGACTGAAGCTTTCTTT
v_call: TRBV14; j_call: TRBJ1-1; clone_size: -; d_call: -; cdr3_aa: CASSLFAGTEAFF; cdr3_nt: TGTGCCAGCAGCCTGTTCGCGGGCACTGAAGCTTTCTTT
v_call: TRBV9; j_call: TRBJ2-1; clone_size: -; d_call: -; cdr3_aa: CASSVGVSGYNEQFF; cdr3_nt: TGTGCCAGCAGCGTAGGGGTTAGCGGTTACAATGAGCAGTTCTTC
v_call: TRBV6-1; j_call: TRBJ2-7; clone_size: once; d_call: -; cdr3_aa: CASSEWADEQYF; cdr3_nt: TGTGCCAGCAGTGAATGGGCAGACGAGCAGTACTTC
v_call: TRBV12-2; j_call: TRBJ2-5; clone_size: -; d_call: -; cdr3_aa: CASRYPNNTLARVTSDSRAATQYF; cdr3_nt: TGTGCAAGTCGCTACCCAAATAATACCCTCGCGCGGGTAACCTCGGACTCGCGAGCTGCGACCCAGTACTTC